This TCR beta chain was found in a study of OX40 agonist ivuxolimab in advanced cancers. Study-wide background: An agonistic human IgG2 monoclonal antibody against OX40 (CD134) was given. Patients were infused with ivuxolimab every 2 weeks at 0.01 to 10 mg/kg.

The study's findings and limits: Low normalized T-cell clonal expansion also characterized some of the nonresponders. The antigens recognized by the expanded peripheral T cells, that is their antigen specificity, were not determined.

Regarding this clone: The target antigen is unknown.

Data came from immunoSEQ multiplex PCR; TCRdb stores just in-frame clones and leaves some out. The table records about 66,000 clones, around 86% of them present only once. Trimming stripped 2 bases from V and 5 bases from J, with 4 bases between. The CDR3 runs 11 residues. The germline gives CDR1 SGHRS, CDR2 YFSETQ. The gene calls are TRBV5-1 and TRBJ2-5; no clear D gene. This sequence was found in an adult with an advanced solid tumor such as melanoma, head and neck, liver or kidney cancer. Source: CD4+ or CD8+ T cells sorted from blood, taken in a trial of the OX40 agonist ivuxolimab. The CDR3 spells CASSFKETQYF. The CDR3 nucleotides are TGCGCCAGCAGCTTTAAGGAGACCCAGTACTTC. Full variable domain (missing parts from reference TRBV5-1 and TRBJ2-5): KAGVTQTPRYLIKTRGQQVTLSCSPISGHRSVSWYQQTPGQGLQFLFEYFSETQRNKGNFPGRFSGRQFSNSRSEMNVSTLELGDSALYLCASSFKETQYFGPGTRLLVL.